The T cell receptor (beta chain) under discussion was sequenced for a study of T cell changes during pregnancy in multiple sclerosis (dated by TCRdb to the late 2010s). About the study as a whole: The study examined how the T cell repertoire changed over the course of pregnancy in women with multiple sclerosis.

V and J are trimmed by 1 base and 0 bases, and the gene matches miss 2 bases of the junction. The CDR1 and CDR2 encoded by the germline V gene are SGHAT and FQNNGV. The CDR3 spans 16 residues, from the cysteine through the phenylalanine. Of the read, only the CDR3 DNA is kept; its 48 bases are in frame from base 1. In regard to this clone: Its antigen is not yet known. The sample holds no much larger clone one base away, and base qualities are not on file.

Libraries came from the immunoSEQ multiplex PCR assay. Sourced from immuneACCESS, this table was stored by TCRdb with only in-frame sequences that have V and J called. A share of the clones is absent; for the studies checked, an unresolved V gene accounts for under half, and the remainder has no known explanation. For this sample there are 40,000 to 45,000 clones; roughly 90% appear just once. About 7% of the sample lies in the top ten. The rearrangement joined TRBV11-2 to TRBJ2-5; 10 junctional bases match TRBD2. The source of this sequence is a female donor with multiple sclerosis, enrolled in a pregnancy study. This material consisted of CD8+ T cells from peripheral blood mononuclear cells, taken in the third trimester of pregnancy. The DNA is as follows: TGTGCCAGCAGCTTAGGGCTAGCGGGGGACCAAGAGACCCAGTACTTC. This is translated as CASSLGLAGDQETQYF.